These 9 T cell receptor beta chains were sequenced from one sample in a study of beta chain features in type 1 diabetes. All of the isolated RNA was reverse transcribed, so expressed TCRB transcripts were sequenced. The assay was immunoSEQ multiplex PCR, and TCRdb's table has in-frame clones only and misses some. The repertoire holds 850,000 to 900,000 clones, with roughly a sixth as singletons. The sample comprised naive CD4+ T cells from blood. The receptors stem from a woman between 18 and 30 years old in good health.

The V call is TRBV29-1, the J call TRBJ1-5; maybe TRBD1 (5 bases). CDR3 length: 13 amino acids. Trimming removed 6 bases at V and 3 bases at J, with 12 bases between. The V gene's germline CDR1 is SQVTM and CDR2 ANQGSEA. Written as DNA, the CDR3 is TGCAGCGTAGCCCGGGGGATCAATCAGCCCCAGCATTTT. Residues: CSVARGINQPQHF.

This chain joins TRBV7-2 and TRBJ2-3; unclear D gene. This CDR3 has 15 residues. Per germline, CDR1 SGHTA and CDR2 FQGNSA. V was pared by 5 bases and J by 1 base, with 13 bases between. The CDR3 DNA is TGTGCCAGCAGCCTAAGCGTCTCCGGCACAGATACGCAGTATTTT. Its translation: CASSLSVSGTDTQYF. The full variable domain, its missing parts supplied by reference TRBV7-2 and TRBJ2-3, is GAGVSQSPSNKVTEKGKDVELRCDPISGHTALYWYRQSLGQGLEFLIYFQGNSAPDKSGLPSDRFSAERTGGSVSTLTIQRTQQEDSAVYLCASSLSVSGTDTQYFGPGTRLTVL.

This clone was seen only a few times. The V and J genes are TRBV10-3 and TRBJ2-1; D gene uncertain. Germline V gene sequence: CDR1 ENHRY, CDR2 SYGVKD. The CDR3 contains 11 residues. The CDR3, as DNA: TGTGCTACAAGATCCTACAATGAGCAGTTCTTC. Protein product: CATRSYNEQFF.

This clone appeared a few times. J is TRBJ2-1 and V is TRBV7-9; D is tentatively TRBD1 or TRBD2 (5 bases each). V shed 8 bases and J shed 4 bases, with 6 bases lying between them. The germline CDR1 and CDR2 sequences are SEHNR and FQNEAQ (reference sequence). There are 11 residues in the CDR3. CDR3 DNA sequence: TGTGCCAGCGGGGGTTACAATGAGCAGTTCTTC. Translating it yields CASGGYNEQFF.

This clone has a handful of counts. The genes are TRBV7-9 and TRBJ1-1; D is ambiguous. The CDR3 runs to 11 residues. The germline V gene has CDR1 SEHNR and CDR2 FQNEAQ (reference sequence). Trimming stripped 3 bases from V and 7 bases from J, with 6 bases between. CDR3 nucleotides: TGTGCCAGCAGCTTGGGCGGTGAAGCTTTCTTT. Amino acids: CASSLGGEAFF.

V is TRBV6-6 and J is TRBJ2-7; D is possibly TRBD2 (5 bases). Germline V CDR1 and CDR2: MNHNY, SVGAGI (reference sequence). The CDR3 spans 16 residues. With 3 bases removed from V and 2 bases from J, the gap between germline ends came to 17 bases. CDR3 in DNA: TGTGCCAGCAGTTATAGTCCGGCTAGCCAGACCTACGAGCAGTACTTC. As protein: CASSYSPASQTYEQYF.

This chain connects TRBV11-1 to TRBJ2-1; D gene unclear. The V gene lost 3 bases and the J gene lost 8 bases, with 8 bases spanning the gap. The germline V gene encodes CDR1 SGHAT and CDR2 FQDESV (reference sequence). The CDR3 runs 12 residues. The CDR3 DNA is TGTGCCAGCAGCTTTATAGGATATGAGCAGTTCTTC. It is translated as CASSFIGYEQFF.

V usage is TRBV5-1 and J usage is TRBJ2-1; TRBD2 agrees at 7 bases. V dropped 4 bases and J dropped 5; count of bases not matched to a gene: 12. Germline values: CDR1 SGHRS, CDR2 YFSETQ. This CDR3 has 16 amino acids. This CDR3 is CASSPYRTRLHNEQFF. The CDR3 bases are TGCGCCAGCAGCCCCTACCGGACTAGACTTCACAATGAGCAGTTCTTC.

The rearrangement uses TRBV18 and TRBJ2-7; 12 bases are shared with TRBD2. CDR3 length: 15 residues. Germline-derived CDR1 and CDR2 are KGHSH and LQKENI. The junction had 3 bases not matched to a gene; V was cut back by 4 bases and J by 2 bases. CDR3 sequence reads: CASSQGLAGTYEQYF. The CDR3 DNA is TGTGCCAGCTCACAGGGACTAGCGGGCACCTACGAGCAGTACTTC.